This entry lists 23 T cell receptor beta chains sequenced from one sample in a study of OX40 agonist ivuxolimab in advanced cancers. Sequencing was performed with immunoSEQ multiplex PCR; in TCRdb, only in-frame clones are kept and a portion is missing. Among approximately 62,000 clones, 80% to 95% were seen once, and the ten largest hold 13%. The specimen was CD4+ or CD8+ T cells sorted from blood, collected in a trial of the OX40 agonist ivuxolimab. The origin of the receptors is an adult with an advanced solid tumor such as melanoma, head and neck, liver or kidney cancer.

The gene calls are TRBV19 and TRBJ1-2; weak D call: TRBD1 (5 bases). Germline-derived CDR1 and CDR2 are LNHDA and SQIVND (reference sequence). The CDR3 covers 13 residues. V was pared by 5 bases and J by 2 bases, with 9 bases between. The CDR3 is CASSAGLNYGYTF. The CDR3 DNA reads as TGTGCCAGTAGTGCAGGGTTAAACTATGGCTACACCTTC. Full variable domain (outside the CDR3, taken from reference TRBV19 and TRBJ1-2): DGGITQSPKYLFRKEGQNVTLSCEQNLNHDAMYWYRQDPGQGLRLIYYSQIVNDFQKGDIAEGYSVSREKKESFPLTVTSAQKNPTAFYLCASSAGLNYGYTFGSGTRLTVV.

The J gene is TRBJ2-5, the V gene TRBV15, with D perhaps matching TRBD1 (5 bases). Germline lookup yields CDR1 LNHNV and CDR2 YYDKDF (reference sequence). The CDR3 totals 14 residues. V dropped 6 bases and J dropped 1 base, with 12 bases sitting between them. CDR3 protein: CATRDRDSQETQYF. The CDR3 DNA sequence: TGTGCCACCAGGGACCGTGACAGCCAAGAGACCCAGTACTTC.

The sample holds a few counts of this clone. The chain employs TRBV4-3 and TRBJ2-7; 8 bases are shared with TRBD1. The CDR3 is made up of 15 amino acids. The V gene end was trimmed by 1 base and the J gene end by 0 bases; junction bases not matched to a gene: 2. CDR1 is LGHNA, CDR2 YSLEER, per germline. The CDR3 sequence is CASSQGTGSSYEQYF. CDR3 DNA sequence: TGCGCCAGCAGCCAAGGGACAGGGAGCTCCTACGAGCAGTACTTC.

V gene TRBV4-2 combines with J gene TRBJ1-3; possibly TRBD1 for D (5 bases). CDR1 and CDR2 (germline): LGHNA, YNFKEQ. The CDR3 is made up of 16 amino acids. V lost 0 bases, J lost 2 bases, and 11 bases lay in between. In DNA, the CDR3 is TGTGCCAGCAGCCAAGATGGGGGAACCCCTGGAAACACCATATATTTT. Protein product: CASSQDGGTPGNTIYF.

The chain links TRBV5-4 to TRBJ1-4; 7 nucleotides align to TRBD1. The CDR3 loop spans 14 amino acids. V trimming: 3 bases; J trimming: 8 bases; junction bases outside the gene matches: 7. Germline V lookup: CDR1 SGHNT, CDR2 YYREEE (reference sequence). CDR3 loop: CASSSRGLQEKLFF. Here the CDR3 DNA reads TGTGCCAGCAGCTCGAGGGGGCTTCAGGAAAAACTGTTTTTT.

The chain has TRBV27 and TRBJ2-1, with 11 bases matching TRBD1. V lost 5 bases, J lost 1 base, and 4 bases stayed unmatched. From germline, CDR1 is MNHEY and CDR2 SMNVEV (reference sequence). The CDR3 consists of 16 residues. In nucleotides, the CDR3 is TGTGCCAGCAGTGCGGACAGGGGGCTTTCCTACAATGAGCAGTTCTTC. The encoded protein is CASSADRGLSYNEQFF.

The V gene is TRBV6-1, the J gene TRBJ2-3; TRBD2 is a possible D gene (5 bases). Germline V CDR1 and CDR2: MNHNS, SASEGT. Trimming pared 6 bases from V and 0 bases from J, leaving 10 bases between. The CDR3 is 14 residues long. For the CDR3, the DNA is TGTGCCAGCAGCTGGACTGCTAGCACAGATACGCAGTATTTT. This translates into CASSWTASTDTQYF.

This clone was seen a single time. The chain couples TRBV2 to TRBJ1-1, with a tentative D call TRBD1 (6 bases). The CDR3 extends over 19 amino acids. Germline V CDR1 and CDR2: SNHLY, FYNNEI. Trimming took off 3 bases at V and 5 bases at J, with 28 bases between the two ends. The CDR3 reads CASSDNPFREGVSGTEAFF. The CDR3 DNA reads as TGTGCCAGCAGTGATAACCCATTTAGGGAGGGGGTGTCGGGTACTGAAGCTTTCTTT.

The chain carries TRBV7-9 and TRBJ2-1; possibly TRBD2 for D (6 bases). CDR3 length: 15 amino acids. Trimming removed 5 bases at V and 6 bases at J, with 17 bases between. CDR1 and CDR2 from the germline V gene are SEHNR and FQNEAQ (reference sequence). CDR3: CASSPSGSDSNEQFF. The CDR3 nucleotides read TGTGCCAGCAGCCCAAGCGGGTCGGATTCCAATGAGCAGTTCTTC.

This chain uses TRBV18 with TRBJ2-1; 7 nucleotides agree with TRBD1. The CDR3 is 16 residues long. CDR1 KGHSH and CDR2 LQKENI come from the germline V gene. V trimming: 3 bases; J trimming: 4 bases; junction bases outside the gene matches: 9. CDR3 in DNA: TGTGCCAGCTCACCCCCCGACAGGGCCTTATACAATGAGCAGTTCTTC. Encoded protein: CASSPPDRALYNEQFF.

The chain carries TRBV6-4 and TRBJ2-1; 13 bases are a match to TRBD2. The V segment lost 5 bases and the J segment 8 bases; nucleotides outside the gene matches: 12. Per the germline V gene, CDR1 is MRHNA and CDR2 is SNTAGT. The CDR3 is made up of 17 amino acids. CDR3 amino acids: CASSLYRTSGSWDEQFF. The CDR3 region has the DNA TGTGCCAGCAGTCTCTATAGGACTAGCGGGAGCTGGGATGAGCAGTTCTTC.

The chain couples TRBV2 to TRBJ2-4, with a weak D call TRBD1 (6 bases). The CDR3 sequence is 11 residues long. Between the trimmed V and J ends, which lost 3 bases and 13 bases, there was a span of 10 bases. Germline V CDR1 and CDR2: SNHLY, FYNNEI. The CDR3 loop reads CASSDAGEQYF. As DNA, the CDR3 is TGTGCCAGCAGTGACGCAGGGGAACAGTACTTC.

The chain recombines TRBV2 with TRBJ2-3; D ambiguous. Trimming left V 7 bases short and J 3 bases short, with 8 bases between. CDR1 is SNHLY and CDR2 is FYNNEI in the germline V gene. CDR3 length: 12 amino acids. CDR3 DNA: TGTGCCAGCAAAGAGTTTACAGATACGCAGTATTTT. Translating it yields CASKEFTDTQYF. Looking up the rest from reference TRBV2 and TRBJ2-3 gives the full variable domain: EPEVTQTPSHQVTQMGQEVILRCVPISNHLYFYWYRQILGQKVEFLVSFYNNEISEKSEIFDDQFSVERPDGSNFTLKIRSTKLEDSAMYFCASKEFTDTQYFGPGTRLTVL.

This clone came up once. The chain employs TRBV27 and TRBJ1-5, with D tentatively TRBD1 (5 bases). CDR3 length: 13 amino acids. The germline V and J ends were trimmed by 10 bases and 5 bases, with 15 bases remaining between them. Germline V CDR1 and CDR2: MNHEY, SMNVEV (reference sequence). The DNA for the CDR3 is TGTGCCACCGTACCTCAGGGTCATCAGCCCCAGCATTTT. This sequence encodes CATVPQGHQPQHF.

V gene TRBV19 combines with J gene TRBJ2-1; D possibly corresponds to TRBD2 (5 bases). There are 14 residues in the CDR3. Trimming cost V 7 bases and J 3 bases, with 13 bases left between them. CDR1 and CDR2 from the germline V gene are LNHDA and SQIVND (reference sequence). The CDR3 nucleotides read TGTGCCAGTACCTATTCCGGGGTCTACAATGAGCAGTTCTTC. Its protein is CASTYSGVYNEQFF.

The chain employs TRBV9 and TRBJ1-2, with a tentative D call TRBD1 (5 bases). Germline V gene sequence: CDR1 SGDLS, CDR2 YYNGEE. This CDR3 is 15 amino acids long. V lost 0 bases and J 8 bases, leaving 17 bases between the germline ends. The CDR3 DNA reads as TGTGCCAGCAGCGTAGTTATCGGGCAGGGTGACGGCTACACCTTC. Its protein is CASSVVIGQGDGYTF.

CDR3: CSVVGLAENNEQFF. The CDR3 DNA sequence: TGCAGCGTTGTAGGTCTAGCGGAGAACAATGAGCAGTTCTTC. The rearrangement links TRBV29-1 to TRBJ2-1, with 7 nucleotides matching TRBD2. J was trimmed by 5 bases and V by 4 bases; bases with no gene match: 8. The germline gives CDR1 SQVTM, CDR2 ANQGSEA. This CDR3 is 14 amino acids long.

The chain has TRBV5-1 and TRBJ2-1; no clear D gene. This CDR3 is built from 13 residues. Trimming left V 0 bases short and J 6 bases short, with 7 bases between. The germline CDR1 and CDR2 sequences are SGHRS and YFSETQ. CDR3 sequence: CASSLDLGNEQFF. The CDR3 bases are TGCGCCAGCAGCTTGGATTTAGGCAATGAGCAGTTCTTC.

In nucleotides, the CDR3 is TGTGCCAGCAGTTTTAGGGAGGGCTTCACCGGGGAGCTGTTTTTT. Translation gives CASSFREGFTGELFF. This chain uses TRBV6-5 with TRBJ2-2; 7 bases align to TRBD2. CDR3 length equals 15 residues. Germline lookup yields CDR1 MNHEY and CDR2 SVGAGI. V shed 4 bases, J shed 4 bases, and the junction held 6 bases outside the gene matches.

This rearrangement joins TRBV2 to TRBJ1-2, with D unclear. The CDR3 is made up of 15 amino acids. Germline V lookup: CDR1 SNHLY, CDR2 FYNNEI. The V and J ends lost 5 bases and 5 bases respectively, with 18 bases between them. DNA of the CDR3: TGTGCCAGCAGTCCCGACCTGGTCTCCTTATATGGCTACACCTTC. Encoded protein: CASSPDLVSLYGYTF.

The V call is TRBV2, the J call TRBJ1-5; TRBD1 might be the D (5 bases). The CDR3 has 16 amino acids. CDR1 SNHLY and CDR2 FYNNEI come from the germline V gene. The V gene lost 3 bases and the J gene lost 0 bases, with 12 bases spanning the gap. CDR3 region: CASSDATAASNQPQHF. CDR3 DNA sequence: TGTGCCAGCAGTGACGCGACAGCCGCTAGCAATCAGCCCCAGCATTTT.

The V and J genes are TRBV19 and TRBJ1-3, with D unresolved. The CDR3 consists of 15 residues. Germline CDR1 is LNHDA and CDR2 is SQIVND (reference sequence). Trimming took 3 bases from V and 0 from J, leaving 9 bases between them. The CDR3 loop reads CASSIGLASGNTIYF. The CDR3 DNA follows: TGTGCCAGTAGTATTGGGCTCGCCTCTGGAAACACCATATATTTT.

This clone was found once. The chain has TRBV5-1 and TRBJ1-1; no clear D. Germline V CDR1 and CDR2: SGHRS, YFSETQ. The V end was cut by 4 bases, the J end by 1 base, with 14 bases between. This CDR3 spans 15 amino acids. The CDR3 bases are TGCGCCAGCAGCGTGGCAACAGACTCGAACACTGAAGCTTTCTTT. It codes for CASSVATDSNTEAFF.